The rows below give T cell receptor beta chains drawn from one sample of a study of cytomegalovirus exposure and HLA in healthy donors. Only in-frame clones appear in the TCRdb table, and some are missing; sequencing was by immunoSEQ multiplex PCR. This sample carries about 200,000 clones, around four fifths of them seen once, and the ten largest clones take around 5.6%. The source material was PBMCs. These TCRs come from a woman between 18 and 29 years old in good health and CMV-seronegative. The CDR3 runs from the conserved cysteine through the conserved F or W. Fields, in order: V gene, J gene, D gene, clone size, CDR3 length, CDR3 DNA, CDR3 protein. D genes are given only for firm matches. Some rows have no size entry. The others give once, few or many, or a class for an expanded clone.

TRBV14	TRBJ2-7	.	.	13	TGTGCCAGCAGCCAAGACCGGGCCTCCGAGCAGTACTTC	CASSQDRASEQYF
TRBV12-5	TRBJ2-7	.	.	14	TGTGCTAGTGGCCCCCCGGGCCTGAGCTACGAGCAGTACTTC	CASGPPGLSYEQYF
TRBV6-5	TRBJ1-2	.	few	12	TGTGCCAGCAGTAGGGGGTTTGATGGCTACACCTTC	CASSRGFDGYTF
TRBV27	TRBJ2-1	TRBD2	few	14	TGTGCCAGCAGTTGGAGCGGGAGCCAAAATGAGCAGTTCTTC	CASSWSGSQNEQFF
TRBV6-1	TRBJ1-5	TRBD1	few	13	TGTGCCAGCAGTGTTGGACAGGACCAGCCCCAGCATTTT	CASSVGQDQPQHF
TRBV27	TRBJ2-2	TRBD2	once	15	TGTGCCAGCAGTTCTAGCGGGAGATACACCGGGGAGCTGTTTTTT	CASSSSGRYTGELFF
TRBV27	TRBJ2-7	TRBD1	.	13	TGTGCCAGCAGCCTGACAGGGGAATTTTCTATGTACTTC	CASSLTGEFSMYF
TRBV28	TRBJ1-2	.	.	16	TGTGCCAGCAGTCTTCCGAGAGGGATAGCTAACTATGGCTACACCTTC	CASSLPRGIANYGYTF
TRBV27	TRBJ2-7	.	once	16	TGTGCCAGCAGTTGGCCCCCTAGCGTCTCTCTCTACGAGCAGTACTTC	CASSWPPSVSLYEQYF
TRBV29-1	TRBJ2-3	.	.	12	TGCAGCGTTGTTTTCAGCACAGATACGCAGTATTTT	CSVVFSTDTQYF
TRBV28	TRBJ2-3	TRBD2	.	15	TGTGCCAGCAGCGCACCGGCGGGAGGTGCGGATACGCAGTATTTT	CASSAPAGGADTQYF
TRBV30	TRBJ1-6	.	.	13	TGTGCCTGGAGTATGGCCTTTAATTCACCCCTCCACTTT	CAWSMAFNSPLHF
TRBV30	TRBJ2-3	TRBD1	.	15	TGTGCCTGGGGAAGGCGACAGGGGCGGACAGATACGCAGTATTTT	CAWGRRQGRTDTQYF
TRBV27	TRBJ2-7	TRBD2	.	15	TGTGCCAGCAGTTTTGGCGGGAGGCGCTCCTACGAGCAGTACTTC	CASSFGGRRSYEQYF
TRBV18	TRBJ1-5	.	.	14	TGTGCCAGCTCACCTAACAGGAGCAATCAGCCCCAGCATTTT	CASSPNRSNQPQHF
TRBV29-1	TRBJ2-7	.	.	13	TGCAGCGTTGAAGTGGGGGCTTCCTACGAGCAGTACTTC	CSVEVGASYEQYF
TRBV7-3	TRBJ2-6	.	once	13	TGTGCCAGCAGAAAATCTGGGGCCAACGTCCTGACTTTC	CASRKSGANVLTF
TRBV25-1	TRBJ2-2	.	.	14	TGTGCCAGCAGTGATGTTGTCCAGGGCGGGGAGCTGTTTTTT	CASSDVVQGGELFF
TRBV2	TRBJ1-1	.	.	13	TGTGCCAGCAGAGACCCCCGGAACACTGAAGCTTTCTTT	CASRDPRNTEAFF
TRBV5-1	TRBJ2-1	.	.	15	TGCGCCAGCAGGTTTTTAGGGAGCTCCTACAATGAGCAGTTCTTC	CASRFLGSSYNEQFF
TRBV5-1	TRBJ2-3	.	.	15	TGCGCCAGCAGCGCTGCAGTCCGCAGCACAGATACGCAGTATTTT	CASSAAVRSTDTQYF
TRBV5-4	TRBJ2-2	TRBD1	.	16	TGTGCCAGCAGCTTACCCCCGGGACAGGGGGACGGGGAGCTGTTTTTT	CASSLPPGQGDGELFF
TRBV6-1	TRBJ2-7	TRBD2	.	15	TGTGCCAGCACCCCATCCATTCTAGCGGGAGGCGAGCAGTACTTC	CASTPSILAGGEQYF
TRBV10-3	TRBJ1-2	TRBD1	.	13	TGTGCCATCAGTGACAACAGGGGATATGGCTACACCTTC	CAISDNRGYGYTF
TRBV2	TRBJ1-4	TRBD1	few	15	TGTGCCAGCAGCCGCATCGGGACAGGGAATGAAAAACTGTTTTTT	CASSRIGTGNEKLFF
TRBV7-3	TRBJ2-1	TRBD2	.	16	TGTGCCAGCAGCTCCCCCGGGGGGGGCTCCTACAATGAGCAGTTCTTC	CASSSPGGGSYNEQFF
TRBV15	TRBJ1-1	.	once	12	TGTGCCACCCGAGGAGGGCGGCGAGAAGCTTTCTTT	CATRGGRREAFF
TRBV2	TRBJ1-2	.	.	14	TGTGCCAGCAGTAAGGGACCGACTAACTATGGCTACACCTTC	CASSKGPTNYGYTF
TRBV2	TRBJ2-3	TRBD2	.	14	TGTGCCAGCAGACCACTAGCGGGAGCAGATACGCAGTATTTT	CASRPLAGADTQYF
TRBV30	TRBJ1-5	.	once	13	TGTGCCTGGAGTGAGGACGGGAATCAGCCCCAGCATTTT	CAWSEDGNQPQHF
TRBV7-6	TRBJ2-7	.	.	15	TGTGCCAGCAGCTCCCAGGGCCCTCTTCGATACGAGCAGTACTTC	CASSSQGPLRYEQYF
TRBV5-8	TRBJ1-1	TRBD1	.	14	TGTGCCAGCAGCTGGGGACAGGGTTATACTGAAGCTTTCTTT	CASSWGQGYTEAFF
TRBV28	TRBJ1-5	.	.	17	TGTGCCAGCAGTTTGATCGGGGGCGCGGCAATCAATCAGCCCCAGCATTTT	CASSLIGGAAINQPQHF
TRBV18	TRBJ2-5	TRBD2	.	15	TGTGCCAGCTCACCAAAACTAGCGGGAGAAGAGACCCAGTACTTC	CASSPKLAGEETQYF
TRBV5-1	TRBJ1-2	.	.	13	TGCGCCAGCAGCCTCGGGGGAAGGTCTGGCTACACCTTC	CASSLGGRSGYTF
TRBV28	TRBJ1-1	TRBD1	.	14	TGTGCCAGCAGTTTAGGGACAGGAGACACTGAAGCTTTCTTT	CASSLGTGDTEAFF
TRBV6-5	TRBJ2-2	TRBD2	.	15	TGTGCCAGCAGTTACAGGACTAGCGGGAGCGGCGATCTGTTTTTT	CASSYRTSGSGDLFF
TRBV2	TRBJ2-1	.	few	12	TGTGCCAGCAGTGGGGAGTTTAATGAGCAGTTCTTC	CASSGEFNEQFF
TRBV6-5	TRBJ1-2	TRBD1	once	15	TGTGCCAGCAGATCCTTTCAGGGGGCGAGTTCTGGCTACACCTTC	CASRSFQGASSGYTF
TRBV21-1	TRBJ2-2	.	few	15	TGTGCCAGCAGTCCGGGACAGGGGAACACCGGGGAGCTGTTTTTT	CASSPGQGNTGELFF
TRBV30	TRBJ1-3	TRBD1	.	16	TGTGCCTGGAGTGTGGGACAGGCCCAAGCTGGAAACACCATATATTTT	CAWSVGQAQAGNTIYF
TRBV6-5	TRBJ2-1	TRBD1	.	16	TGTGCCAGCAGTTACTGGTCGGGACAGGGCTACAATGAGCAGTTCTTC	CASSYWSGQGYNEQFF
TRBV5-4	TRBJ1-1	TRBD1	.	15	TGTGCCAGCAGCTCCCGGACAGGGTATAACACTGAAGCTTTCTTT	CASSSRTGYNTEAFF
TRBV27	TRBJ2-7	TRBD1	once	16	TGTGCCAGCAGTTCACCAAGGGGACAGGGTTCCTACGAGCAGTACTTC	CASSSPRGQGSYEQYF
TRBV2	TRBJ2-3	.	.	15	TGTGCCAGCAGTGCCCGGGACGTCGGCGCAGATACGCAGTATTTT	CASSARDVGADTQYF
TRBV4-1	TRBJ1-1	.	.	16	TGCGCCAGCAGCCAAGTATACAGGCTCTCAAACACTGAAGCTTTCTTT	CASSQVYRLSNTEAFF
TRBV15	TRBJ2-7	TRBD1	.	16	TGTGCCACCAGCAGAGGAACCCCGGACAGGGGTTACGAGCAGTACTTC	CATSRGTPDRGYEQYF
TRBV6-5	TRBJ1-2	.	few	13	TGTGCCAGCAGCCCGGGGGCCCACTATGGCTACACCTTC	CASSPGAHYGYTF
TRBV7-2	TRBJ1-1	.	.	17	TGTGCCAGCAGCTTAGTCCCCCCAGGGGAGGGGGACACTGAAGCTTTCTTT	CASSLVPPGEGDTEAFF
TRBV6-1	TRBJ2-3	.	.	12	TGTGCCAGCACCAGATTAACAGATACGCAGTATTTT	CASTRLTDTQYF
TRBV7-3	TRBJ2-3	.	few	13	TGTGCCAGCAGCTTAGCGCCTCCAGATACGCAGTATTTT	CASSLAPPDTQYF
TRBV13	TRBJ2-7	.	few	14	TGTGCCAGCAGCTTCCTCCGGGACACTAACGAGCAGTACTTC	CASSFLRDTNEQYF
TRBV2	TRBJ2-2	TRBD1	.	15	TGTGCCAGCAGAGCGGACAGGTCGAACACCGGGGAGCTGTTTTTT	CASRADRSNTGELFF
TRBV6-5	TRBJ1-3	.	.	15	TGTGCCAGCAGTTACCACACAGGGACGGGAAACACCATATATTTT	CASSYHTGTGNTIYF
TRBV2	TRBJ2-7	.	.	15	TGTGCCAGCAGTCACCATCAGGGTAGGATAATCGAGCAGTACTTC	CASSHHQGRIIEQYF